The sequence of this T cell receptor beta chain was determined in a study of CD8 T cells in Susac syndrome (dated by TCRdb to the late 2010s). A note on the overall study: The study used repertoire sequencing to test whether antigen drove CD8+ T cell activation and differentiation in Susac syndrome.

From the germline V gene, CDR1 is SNHLY and CDR2 is FYNNEI. Spanning cysteine to phenylalanine, the CDR3 consists of 15 amino acids. The only DNA kept is the CDR3, 45 bases in frame from the first base. Deletion took 7 bases off V and 6 bases off J, with a span of 19 bases between the germline ends. RNA was extracted with the RNeasy kit and roughly 0.45 to 1 ug was reverse transcribed using random hexamers. The immunoSEQ multiplex PCR assay, which covers 54 Vbeta and 13 Jbeta segments, was used to amplify TCR beta CDR3 regions. To correct PCR amplification bias, a synthetic template baseline was used for both primer optimization and computational correction. The paper's data handling went like this. Reads were annotated to V, D and J genes per IMGT and analyzed with immunoSEQ Analyzer, keeping only productive sequences. Clonality was computed as one minus Shannon entropy normalized by log2 of the number of productive unique sequences. For each patient and control, public and private clones were evaluated among the 100 most prevalent clones. Susac-specific clones were defined as absent from healthy and MS cohorts, over a thousand published viral clones and other ImmuneACCESS disease sequences. TCRdb redid the processing of the public reads, applying fastp at Q25 and MiXCR, and retained in-frame beta chains. All rows with the same CDR3 protein become a single entry with the most common DNA and genes. Clone size and V and J calls follow TCRdb, not the original study. The sample has more than 150,000 distinct CDR3 sequences on record, about 90% of them singletons. Roughly 0.08% of the sample is taken by the ten largest.

Overall study outcomes, separate from this receptor: The study acknowledged that relatively few individuals were included in the TCR sequencing and HLA analysis.

Peripheral blood CD8+ and CD4+ T cells from healthy donors, Susac syndrome patients and multiple sclerosis patients were profiled using high-throughput TCR beta sequencing. Healthy donors were included as age- and sex-matched controls. Bulk CD8+ and CD4+ T cells were purified magnetically by negative isolation, whereas CD8+ TEMRA cells were enriched by FACS. Blood was drawn into EDTA tubes, processed within 24 hours, and PBMCs were isolated by density gradient centrifugation. PBMCs intended for TCR sequencing were frozen in liquid nitrogen and were later thawed in a 37 degrees C water bath. Purity of sorted or isolated CD4+, CD8+ and CD8+ TEMRA cells was at least 90%. This clonotype showed up just once. Its antigen is unknown. The record has no base qualities; no much larger clone is one base away. One read alone is weak evidence.

Sequencing was done on a sample of CD4+ T cells from PBMCs. The V gene is TRBV2 and the J gene is TRBJ2-1; the D gene could be TRBD1 or TRBD2, each one agreeing over 6 bases. The clonotype originates from a human donor in good health. Read as DNA, the sequence is TGTGCCAGCACCGCGAGGGGGGCAGGAGTCAATGAGCAGTTCTTC. This sequence encodes CASTARGAGVNEQFF.